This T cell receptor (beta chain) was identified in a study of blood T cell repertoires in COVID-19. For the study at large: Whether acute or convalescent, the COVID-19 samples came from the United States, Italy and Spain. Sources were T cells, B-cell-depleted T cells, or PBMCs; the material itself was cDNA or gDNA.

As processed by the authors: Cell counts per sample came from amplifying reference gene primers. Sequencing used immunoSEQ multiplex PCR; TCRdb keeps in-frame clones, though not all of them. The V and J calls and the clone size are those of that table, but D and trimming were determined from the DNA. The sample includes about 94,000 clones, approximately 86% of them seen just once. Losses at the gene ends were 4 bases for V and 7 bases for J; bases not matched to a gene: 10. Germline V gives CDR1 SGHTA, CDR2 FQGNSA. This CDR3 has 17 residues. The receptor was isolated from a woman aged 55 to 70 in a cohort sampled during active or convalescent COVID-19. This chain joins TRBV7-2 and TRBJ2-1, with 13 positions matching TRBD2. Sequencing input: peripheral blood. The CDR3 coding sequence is TGTGCCAGCAGCTCGGACGGACTAGCGGGGGTCTATAATGAGCAGTTCTTC. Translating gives CASSSDGLAGVYNEQFF.